The 15 T cell receptor beta chains reported below all come from one sample, sequenced in a study of post-analysis software for immune sequencing data. For these receptors, no antigen is known. Study results and caveats: Patients used roughly five TRBV segments, including TRBV5-6, TRBV5-1 and TRBV20-1, more often than controls.

Incorporated into the TCR beta cDNA libraries were unique molecular identifiers, which served to reduce PCR and sequencing biases. TCRdb called the PCR reads again in MiXCR, with one record for every CDR3 protein. This sample has hundreds of thousands of distinct CDR3 sequences, with 59% found just once. Sequencing was done on a sample of blood. The receptors originated from a girl aged 2 to 10 with multiple sclerosis.

This clonotype was observed a handful of times. V usage is TRBV29-1 and J usage is TRBJ2-5; D unresolved. CDR3 length equals 12 residues. Germline CDR1 reads SQVTM; CDR2 reads ANQGSEA. Trimming cost V 4 bases and J 3 bases, with 9 bases left between them. CDR3: CSVVRLEETQYF. The DNA for the CDR3 is TGCAGCGTTGTACGGCTCGAAGAGACCCAGTACTTC.

This clonotype was found once. The gene calls are TRBV12-3 or TRBV12-4 and TRBJ2-2; D may be TRBD2 (7 bases). CDR3 length: 14 residues. Trimming took off 8 bases at V and 7 bases at J, with 17 bases between the two ends. This chain's CDR3 is CASLGGAQSGELFF. The CDR3 nucleotides are TGTGCCAGCCTGGGGGGGGCGCAAAGCGGGGAGCTGTTTTTT.

This chain uses TRBV5-1 with TRBJ2-1; the D call may be TRBD1 or TRBD2 (5 bases each). In germline, CDR1 is SGHRS, CDR2 YFSETQ. Trimming shortened V by 1 base and J by 1 base, and 12 bases separated the two germline ends. The CDR3 extends over 16 amino acids. The CDR3: CASSLYGASSYNEQFF. In DNA, the CDR3 is TGCGCCAGCAGCTTGTACGGGGCGAGTTCCTACAATGAGCAGTTCTTC. Drawing the rest from reference TRBV5-1 and TRBJ2-1, the complete variable domain is KAGVTQTPRYLIKTRGQQVTLSCSPISGHRSVSWYQQTPGQGLQFLFEYFSETQRNKGNFPGRFSGRQFSNSRSEMNVSTLELGDSALYLCASSLYGASSYNEQFFGPGTRLTVL.

The chain combines TRBV20-1 with TRBJ1-5; TRBD1 matches 9 bases. This CDR3 comprises 13 residues. Germline loops: CDR1 DFQATT, CDR2 SNEGSKA (reference sequence). After removal of 2 bases from V and 6 bases from J, the junction contained 2 bases not matched to a gene. CDR3 in DNA: TGCAGTGCTAGATCACAGGGGGCTCAGCCCCAGCATTTT. It yields the protein CSARSQGAQPQHF.

V usage is TRBV20-1 and J usage is TRBJ2-5; D unresolved. This CDR3 contains 11 residues. V was clipped by 1 base and J by 5 bases, with 5 bases between them. The germline CDR1 and CDR2 sequences are DFQATT and SNEGSKA (reference sequence). The CDR3 reads CSARGAETQYF. The CDR3 region has the DNA TGCAGTGCTAGAGGGGCGGAGACCCAGTACTTC.

The chain has TRBV14 and TRBJ2-6, with a possible D match to TRBD2 (6 bases). Germline CDR1 reads SGHDN; CDR2 reads FVKESK. This CDR3 spans 18 amino acids. The V end lost 1 base, the J end lost 0 bases, and 13 bases lay between the germline ends. In DNA form, the CDR3 reads TGTGCCAGCAGCCAAGGTGCCAGGGACTCCTCTGGGGCCAACGTCCTGACTTTC. Translation gives CASSQGARDSSGANVLTF.

This clonotype has only a few counts. The chain joins TRBV12-3 or TRBV12-4 to TRBJ2-3; D is tentatively TRBD1 or TRBD2 (5 bases each). V dropped 2 bases and J dropped 0 bases, with 9 bases sitting between them. This CDR3 has 15 residues. This chain's CDR3 is CASSLQGASTDTQYF. The CDR3, as DNA: TGTGCCAGCAGTTTACAGGGAGCTAGCACAGATACGCAGTATTTT.

The J gene is TRBJ1-5, the V gene TRBV24-1, with D possibly TRBD1 on 5 matching bases. Germline loops: CDR1 KGHDR, CDR2 SFDVKD. The CDR3 runs to 13 residues. V was cut by 2 bases and J by 11 bases, with 12 bases left in between. The CDR3 spells CATSDSTEKTQHF. The CDR3 DNA is TGTGCCACCAGTGATTCGACAGAGAAAACCCAGCATTTT.

This clonotype was picked up a small number of times. This chain links TRBV10-3 with TRBJ2-3, with TRBD2 matching over 7 bases. V trimming: 6 bases; J trimming: 0 bases; junction bases outside the gene matches: 6. The length of the CDR3 is 15 residues. Germline loops: CDR1 ENHRY, CDR2 SYGVKD. The CDR3 DNA is TGTGCCATCAGCCCGGGGAGGGGAAGCACAGATACGCAGTATTTT. It codes for CAISPGRGSTDTQYF.

The chain joins TRBV9 to TRBJ2-1, with D perhaps matching TRBD1 (5 bases). Germline CDR1 SGDLS, CDR2 YYNGEE. The CDR3 is 13 amino acids. Deletions cut 1 base from V and 8 bases from J, with 10 bases between. CDR3 region: CASSVRQTDEQFF. The CDR3 DNA follows: TGTGCCAGCAGCGTACGGCAGACAGATGAGCAGTTCTTC.

The gene calls are TRBV20-1 and TRBJ2-5; D possibly corresponds to TRBD2 (7 bases). The germline gives CDR1 DFQATT, CDR2 SNEGSKA (reference sequence). Trimming removed 0 bases at V and 4 bases at J, with 15 bases between. The CDR3 spans 15 residues. The CDR3 loop reads CSARDMAGAGETQYF. CDR3 bases: TGCAGTGCTAGAGATATGGCGGGGGCAGGAGAGACCCAGTACTTC.

This clonotype has a handful of counts. This chain links TRBV20-1 with TRBJ2-7; 9 bases agree with TRBD2. In germline, CDR1 is DFQATT, CDR2 SNEGSKA (reference sequence). This CDR3 region has 16 residues. Germline trimming cut 0 bases from V and 4 bases from J; bases unmatched to any gene: 10. In nucleotides, the CDR3 is TGCAGTGCTAGAGATCCACAGGCTAGCGGGATATACGAGCAGTACTTC. Translation: CSARDPQASGIYEQYF.

CDR3 loop: CASSLVDGTTFETQYF. Here the CDR3 DNA reads TGCGCCAGCAGCTTGGTTGATGGGACGACGTTTGAGACCCAGTACTTC. The J gene is TRBJ2-5, the V gene TRBV5-1, with D perhaps matching TRBD1 or TRBD2 (5 bases each). The germline V gene has CDR1 SGHRS and CDR2 YFSETQ. The CDR3 is made up of 16 amino acids. Trimming left V 0 bases short and J 5 bases short, with 17 bases between.

The chain uses TRBV12-3 or TRBV12-4 and TRBJ2-3; TRBD2 matches at 10 bases. The CDR3 totals 15 residues. The V segment lost 6 bases and the J segment 3 bases; nucleotides outside the gene matches: 6. CDR3 sequence reads: CASRQQREGTDTQYF. The CDR3 DNA follows: TGTGCCAGCAGGCAACAGCGGGAGGGTACAGATACGCAGTATTTT.

The chain employs TRBV21-1 and TRBJ1-2; TRBD1, the table's D call, was not compared with the DNA. TRBV21-1 is an annotated pseudogene. The CDR3 consists of 14 residues. CDR3 region: CASSKRDSFYGYTF. The CDR3 DNA is TGTGCCAGCAGCAAAAGGGACAGCTTCTATGGCTACACCTTC.